Below, 24 T cell receptor beta chains from the same sample are listed, as sequenced in a study of graft-versus-host responses after intestinal transplantation. Investigators treated the graft tissue so that it released intraepithelial and lamina propria lymphocytes. The protocol was immunoSEQ multiplex PCR, while the TCRdb copy is restricted to in-frame clones and leaves out a portion. The repertoire includes a few thousand clones, just under 75% of them detected once, and roughly 10% sits in the top ten. The starting material was ileum tissue, obtained about 1,000 days after intestinal transplantation. The receptors come from a human patient who received an intestinal transplant, so some T cells may come from the graft donor.

J is TRBJ2-3 and V is TRBV7-3; D perhaps matches TRBD1 (5 bases). The germline V gene encodes CDR1 SGHTA and CDR2 FQGTGA. V dropped 3 bases and J dropped 3 bases, with 7 bases sitting between them. This CDR3 region has 13 residues. CDR3 bases: TGTGCCAGCAGCTTCAGGGAAACAGATACGCAGTATTTT. Encoded protein: CASSFRETDTQYF.

V gene TRBV23-1 combines with J gene TRBJ2-7; D call uncertain. TRBV23-1 is known as an ORF, though its function is uncertain. CDR3 size: 16 residues. V shed 4 bases and J shed 2 bases, with 18 bases lying between them. CDR3 region: CASSLSGANLTYEQYF. The CDR3 coding sequence is TGCGCCAGCAGTCTTTCCGGAGCCAACCTAACCTACGAGCAGTACTTC.

This chain uses TRBV6-5 with TRBJ2-7, with 7 bases fitting TRBD1. The CDR3 covers 14 residues. CDR1 and CDR2 from the germline V gene are MNHEY and SVGAGI. Losses at the gene ends were 2 bases for V and 3 bases for J; bases not matched to a gene: 4. The CDR3 spells CASSYGTAVYEQYF. The CDR3 nucleotides read TGTGCCAGCAGTTACGGGACAGCGGTCTACGAGCAGTACTTC.

The rearrangement links TRBV2 to TRBJ1-6; no reliable D call. Trimming removed 8 bases from V and 7 bases from J, with 12 bases in between. Germline V gives CDR1 SNHLY, CDR2 FYNNEI. The CDR3 covers 13 residues. The CDR3 sequence is CASLGATNSPLHF. The CDR3 DNA reads TGTGCCAGCTTAGGTGCCACAAATTCACCCCTCCACTTT. The variable domain in full, with the rest retrieved from reference TRBV2 and TRBJ1-6, is EPEVTQTPSHQVTQMGQEVILRCVPISNHLYFYWYRQILGQKVEFLVSFYNNEISEKSEIFDDQFSVERPDGSNFTLKIRSTKLEDSAMYFCASLGATNSPLHFGNGTRLTVT.

V usage is TRBV5-1 and J usage is TRBJ2-3, with D uncertain. V was pared by 1 base and J by 6 bases, with 9 bases between. Germline V gives CDR1 SGHRS, CDR2 YFSETQ. The length of the CDR3 is 13 residues. The CDR3 loop reads CASSLRLGDTQYF. CDR3 in DNA: TGCGCCAGCAGCTTGAGGTTAGGGGATACGCAGTATTTT.

The rearrangement links TRBV7-9 to TRBJ1-6, with unresolved D. The CDR3 runs to 14 residues. Per germline, CDR1 SEHNR and CDR2 FQNEAQ (reference sequence). V was pared by 1 base and J by 5 bases, with 6 bases between. Here the CDR3 reads CASSLVRDNSPLHF. CDR3 coding DNA: TGTGCCAGCAGCTTAGTCCGGGATAATTCACCCCTCCACTTT.

V is TRBV28 and J is TRBJ2-7, with 8 bases aligning to TRBD1. Germline assignment: CDR1 MDHEN and CDR2 SYDVKM. V lost 3 bases and J lost 3; bases outside the gene matches: 7. The CDR3 has 15 residues. CDR3 amino acids: CASSFRRGPLYEQYF. CDR3 nucleotides: TGTGCCAGCAGTTTCCGCAGGGGGCCCCTCTACGAGCAGTACTTC.

The chain couples TRBV6-1 to TRBJ2-7; D remains unclear. V gave up 6 bases and J gave up 2 bases, with 8 bases separating them. Looked up from germline, CDR1 is MNHNS and CDR2 is SASEGT. CDR3 length equals 12 residues. DNA for the CDR3: TGTGCCAGCAGGGGGTCTACCTACGAGCAGTACTTC. This codes for CASRGSTYEQYF.

The chain has TRBV28 and TRBJ1-5; the match to TRBD1 covers 10 bases. The ends lost 5 bases at V and 7 bases at J; junction bases unmatched: 5. The germline CDR1 and CDR2 sequences are MDHEN and SYDVKM. The CDR3 consists of 14 residues. In DNA form, the CDR3 reads TGTGCCAGCAGTCATGACAGGGGGCACCAGCCCCAGCATTTT. This encodes CASSHDRGHQPQHF.

This clone is categorized as large. The chain combines TRBV19 with TRBJ1-1; D unresolved. CDR1 and CDR2 (germline): LNHDA, SQIVND (reference sequence). The CDR3 has 14 residues. V was pared by 1 base and J by 0 bases, with 6 bases between. CDR3 region: CASSIGRLNTEAFF. In DNA form, the CDR3 reads TGTGCCAGTAGTATAGGACGATTGAACACTGAAGCTTTCTTT.

The V gene is TRBV19, the J gene TRBJ2-7; a possible D gene is TRBD1 (6 bases). V lost 1 base and J lost 2, with 18 bases in between. Per the germline V gene, CDR1 is LNHDA and CDR2 is SQIVND (reference sequence). CDR3 length: 17 amino acids. This CDR3 reads CASSIVARTAIPYEQYF. In DNA, the CDR3 is TGTGCCAGTAGTATAGTGGCCCGGACAGCGATTCCCTACGAGCAGTACTTC.

CDR3 in DNA: TGTGCCAGCAGCCCGGGACTAGCGGGGGGGGCAGATACGCAGTATTTT. Amino acids: CASSPGLAGGADTQYF. The rearrangement links TRBV7-2 to TRBJ2-3; 16 bases map to TRBD2. This CDR3 contains 16 residues. V lost 5 bases, J lost 4 bases, and 3 bases stayed unmatched. Germline V gene sequence: CDR1 SGHTA, CDR2 FQGNSA. Filled out from reference TRBV7-2 and TRBJ2-3, the complete variable domain reads GAGVSQSPSNKVTEKGKDVELRCDPISGHTALYWYRQSLGQGLEFLIYFQGNSAPDKSGLPSDRFSAERTGGSVSTLTIQRTQQEDSAVYLCASSPGLAGGADTQYFGPGTRLTVL.

The chain couples TRBV18 to TRBJ1-3; D is ambiguous. This CDR3 has 14 amino acids. The V and J ends lost 1 base and 0 bases respectively, with 4 bases between them. Germline V gene data show CDR1 as KGHSH and CDR2 as LQKENI. Here the CDR3 DNA reads TGTGCCAGCTCACCACAGCACTCTGGAAACACCATATATTTT. Translating gives CASSPQHSGNTIYF.

This clone was detected only a few times. The chain combines TRBV5-5 with TRBJ2-1, with 11 bases lining up with TRBD2. Germline CDR1 reads SGHKS; CDR2 reads YYEKEE (reference sequence). The CDR3 runs to 13 residues. With V trimmed by 4 bases and J by 8 bases, 2 bases remained unmatched. The CDR3 here is CASSPSGRHEQFF. The CDR3, as DNA: TGTGCCAGCAGCCCTAGCGGGAGGCATGAGCAGTTCTTC.

The chain recombines TRBV4-1 with TRBJ2-6, with D possibly being TRBD1 (6 bases). V was pared by 3 bases and J by 2 bases, with 11 bases between. The CDR3 loop spans 16 amino acids. From germline, CDR1 is MGHRA and CDR2 YSYEKL. CDR3 DNA: TGCGCCAGCAGCCAGCTAAGGACAGCTGGGGCCAACGTCCTGACTTTC. As protein: CASSQLRTAGANVLTF.

This clone appeared a few times. The chain links TRBV18 to TRBJ1-1; D may be TRBD1 (5 bases). The CDR3 has 13 amino acids. The ends were cut back, 3 bases at V and 7 bases at J, with 12 bases in the middle. CDR1 is KGHSH, CDR2 LQKENI, per germline. In DNA, the CDR3 is TGTGCCAGCTCACCTCAGGATGGGGGTGAAGCTTTCTTT. Its protein is CASSPQDGGEAFF.

The chain couples TRBV7-6 to TRBJ1-5; D gene uncertain. This CDR3 contains 13 residues. Germline V gives CDR1 SGHVS, CDR2 FNYEAQ. V was shortened by 0 bases and J by 3 bases, with 3 bases between the two germline ends. In DNA, the CDR3 is TGTGCCAGCAGCTTAGCTCTCAATCAGCCCCAGCATTTT. Translation gives CASSLALNQPQHF.

This chain links TRBV5-1 with TRBJ2-2; 8 bases fit TRBD2. After removal of 4 bases from V and 3 bases from J, the junction contained 11 bases not matched to a gene. CDR1 SGHRS and CDR2 YFSETQ come from the germline V gene. The CDR3 is 17 amino acids. CDR3 region: CASSQGPAGAHTGELFF. Here the CDR3 DNA reads TGCGCCAGCAGCCAAGGGCCAGCGGGGGCCCACACCGGGGAGCTGTTTTTT.

The V gene is TRBV6-5, the J gene TRBJ2-2, with 10 bases fitting TRBD2. The length of the CDR3 is 15 residues. J gave up 4 bases and V 7 bases, and 6 bases lay outside the gene matches. Germline V gives CDR1 MNHEY, CDR2 SVGAGI. DNA of the CDR3: TGTGCCAGCATTAATAGCGGGGGGCTCACCGGGGAGCTGTTTTTT. Residues: CASINSGGLTGELFF.

In DNA form, the CDR3 reads TGCGCCAGCAGCCAAACAGATATTAATTCACCCCTCCACTTT. Its translation is CASSQTDINSPLHF. The chain recombines TRBV4-1 with TRBJ1-6; D call uncertain. V dropped 2 bases and J dropped 6 bases, with 8 bases sitting between them. The CDR3 covers 14 residues. The germline V gene has CDR1 MGHRA and CDR2 YSYEKL.

This clone showed up just a few times. The V gene is TRBV19, the J gene TRBJ2-7, with D hard to call. The length of the CDR3 is 13 residues. V was cut by 4 bases and J by 0 bases, with 7 bases left in between. Per germline, CDR1 LNHDA and CDR2 SQIVND (reference sequence). CDR3 in DNA: TGTGCCAGTAGTAGCGATTTCTCCTACGAGCAGTACTTC. Amino acid sequence: CASSSDFSYEQYF.

This clone came up a few times. This chain uses TRBV19 with TRBJ1-3; D remains unclear. V dropped 3 bases and J dropped 2 bases, with 11 bases sitting between them. The CDR3 runs 15 residues. The germline CDR1 and CDR2 sequences are LNHDA and SQIVND (reference sequence). CDR3 sequence: CASSIGPDPGNTIYF. The CDR3 DNA reads as TGTGCCAGTAGTATCGGACCTGATCCTGGAAACACCATATATTTT. Full variable domain (rest looked up from reference TRBV19 and TRBJ1-3): DGGITQSPKYLFRKEGQNVTLSCEQNLNHDAMYWYRQDPGQGLRLIYYSQIVNDFQKGDIAEGYSVSREKKESFPLTVTSAQKNPTAFYLCASSIGPDPGNTIYFGEGSWLTVV.

The gene calls are TRBV7-3 and TRBJ2-2, with D unclear. The V gene lost 4 bases and the J gene lost 1 base, with 4 bases spanning the gap. Germline CDR1 SGHTA, CDR2 FQGTGA. This CDR3 has 13 residues. The DNA of the CDR3 is TGTGCCAGCAGCTCAGGGAACACCGGGGAGCTGTTTTTT. It encodes CASSSGNTGELFF. Variable domain in full (rest from reference TRBV7-3 and TRBJ2-2): GAGVSQTPSNKVTEKGKYVELRCDPISGHTALYWYRQSLGQGPEFLIYFQGTGAADDSGLPNDRFFAVRPEGSVSTLKIQRTERGDSAVYLCASSSGNTGELFFGEGSRLTVL.

This clone was picked up one time. The rearrangement links TRBV9 to TRBJ1-5; 8 nucleotides match TRBD1. Trimming took 0 bases from V and 5 from J; bases not matched to a gene: 7. Germline V lookup: CDR1 SGDLS, CDR2 YYNGEE. The CDR3 spans 16 residues. CDR3 residues: CASSVGQGTSDQPQHF. The CDR3, as DNA: TGTGCCAGCAGCGTAGGACAGGGGACTTCGGATCAGCCCCAGCATTTT.